This is a list of T cell receptor beta chains from one sample in a study of cytomegalovirus exposure and HLA in healthy donors. Measured with immunoSEQ multiplex PCR; TCRdb has only the in-frame clones, and not every one. The table has 100,000 to 150,000 clones, 60% to 85% seen once. The material sequenced was PBMCs. These receptors all come from a woman aged 35 to 49 in good health and CMV-seronegative. The CDR3 runs from the conserved cysteine through the conserved F or W. A D gene is named only where the DNA matches it firmly. Size is stated for part of the rows, as once, few or many counts, or as a class when the clone is expanded.

TRBV27	TRBJ2-5	TRBD2	.	CASSPGTSGRTQYF	TGTGCCAGCAGTCCCGGGACTAGCGGGAGGACACAGTACTTC
TRBV2	TRBJ2-4	.	few	CASTAGVAKNIQYF	TGTGCCAGCACCGCCGGGGTTGCCAAAAACATTCAGTACTTC
TRBV6-5	TRBJ1-1	.	.	CASSYSSGLTEAFF	TGTGCCAGCAGTTACTCATCGGGGTTAACTGAAGCTTTCTTT
TRBV19	TRBJ2-2	.	.	CASSSIGALSWGTGELFF	TGTGCCAGTAGTAGTATAGGGGCATTAAGCTGGGGCACCGGGGAGCTGTTTTTT
TRBV7-9	TRBJ1-3	TRBD1	.	CASSSTMGQGSFGNTIYF	TGTGCCAGCAGCTCAACCATGGGACAGGGGTCTTTTGGAAACACCATATATTTT
TRBV19	TRBJ2-3	TRBD1	.	CASRPGQGAADTQYF	TGTGCCAGTAGGCCGGGACAGGGGGCTGCTGATACGCAGTATTTT
TRBV10-1	TRBJ1-3	TRBD1	.	CASSESLGQGSGNTIYF	TGCGCCAGCAGTGAGTCGTTGGGACAGGGCTCTGGAAACACCATATATTTT
TRBV19	TRBJ1-5	TRBD1	.	CASNEGQGGQPQHF	TGTGCCAGTAACGAGGGACAGGGTGGACAGCCCCAGCATTTT
TRBV19	TRBJ1-4	.	.	CATTGQPNEKLFF	TGTGCCACCACGGGACAACCAAATGAAAAACTGTTTTTT
TRBV2	TRBJ2-2	TRBD2	.	CASRGGLAGTGELFF	TGTGCCAGCAGGGGGGGACTAGCGGGCACCGGGGAGCTGTTTTTT
TRBV27	TRBJ2-5	.	.	CASSPRLVGETQYF	TGTGCCAGCAGTCCCCGACTAGTCGGAGAGACCCAGTACTTC
TRBV7-9	TRBJ1-2	.	.	CASSLAQADGYTF	TGTGCCAGCAGCTTAGCTCAGGCCGACGGCTACACCTTC
TRBV6-5	TRBJ2-7	TRBD2	.	CASSLGTSGDEQYF	TGTGCCAGCAGTCTAGGGACTAGCGGGGACGAGCAGTACTTC
TRBV19	TRBJ1-4	TRBD1	.	CASSIYPGTGGEKLFF	TGTGCCAGTAGTATCTACCCCGGGACAGGGGGCGAAAAACTGTTTTTT
TRBV30	TRBJ2-7	.	.	CAWTHSYEQYF	TGTGCCTGGACACACTCCTACGAGCAGTACTTC
TRBV2	TRBJ2-5	.	.	CARGPGLGTQYF	TGTGCCAGAGGACCGGGGTTGGGGACCCAGTACTTC
TRBV7-8	TRBJ1-5	TRBD1	.	CASSSGQGFQPQHF	TGTGCCAGCAGCTCCGGACAGGGGTTTCAGCCCCAGCATTTT
TRBV9	TRBJ2-3	.	.	CASSPTSLALTDTQYF	TGTGCCAGCAGCCCCACCAGTCTAGCGTTAACAGATACGCAGTATTTT
TRBV5-5	TRBJ2-5	.	.	CASSLQMGGTQYF	TGTGCCAGCAGCTTACAGATGGGGGGGACCCAGTACTTC
TRBV19	TRBJ1-6	.	.	CASSGTDGSPLHF	TGTGCCAGTAGCGGCACAGATGGTTCACCCCTCCACTTT
TRBV5-1	TRBJ2-7	.	.	CASSRSEPVYEQYF	TGCGCCAGCAGCCGTAGCGAACCAGTCTACGAGCAGTACTTC
TRBV5-1	TRBJ2-1	TRBD1	.	CASRTGTSNEQFF	TGCGCCAGCCGGACAGGGACATCCAATGAGCAGTTCTTC
TRBV7-9	TRBJ1-2	TRBD1	few	CASSPQGASGYTF	TGTGCCAGCAGTCCACAGGGGGCTTCTGGCTACACCTTC
TRBV27	TRBJ2-7	TRBD1	.	CASSRGQVSYEQYF	TGTGCCAGCAGTAGAGGACAGGTATCCTACGAGCAGTACTTC
TRBV5-1	TRBJ2-5	.	.	CASSSGTLQETQYF	TGCGCCAGCAGCTCGGGGACACTCCAAGAGACCCAGTACTTC
TRBV7-3	TRBJ2-6	.	.	CASSFSSGANVLTF	TGTGCCAGCAGCTTTAGCTCTGGGGCCAACGTCCTGACTTTC
TRBV28	TRBJ1-1	.	.	CASSSPQGGTEAFF	TGTGCCAGCAGTTCTCCCCAGGGAGGCACTGAAGCTTTCTTT
TRBV28	TRBJ2-5	.	few	CASTGDMQTQYF	TGTGCCAGCACAGGGGATATGCAGACCCAGTACTTC
TRBV10-3	TRBJ2-7	.	.	CALRGASSYEQYF	TGTGCCCTCCGCGGGGCATCCTCCTACGAGCAGTACTTC
TRBV6-1	TRBJ1-5	.	.	CASSEDSSYQPQHF	TGTGCCAGCAGTGAAGACAGTTCCTATCAGCCCCAGCATTTT
TRBV19	TRBJ2-7	TRBD1	.	CASSIRQGASYEQYF	TGTGCCAGTAGTATAAGACAGGGGGCCTCCTACGAGCAGTACTTC
TRBV5-1	TRBJ1-4	.	few	CASSLGQGGEKLFF	TGCGCCAGCAGCTTGGGCCAGGGTGGGGAAAAACTGTTTTTT
TRBV27	TRBJ2-1	.	.	CASSLSRSGSYNEQFF	TGTGCCAGCAGTTTATCGAGAAGCGGGTCCTACAATGAGCAGTTCTTC
TRBV30	TRBJ1-5	.	.	CAWTKVAGQQPQHF	TGTGCCTGGACAAAGGTGGCAGGGCAACAGCCCCAGCATTTT
TRBV11-2	TRBJ2-7	TRBD2	once	CASSPRTSGTYEQYF	TGTGCCAGCAGCCCCCGGACTAGCGGAACCTACGAGCAGTACTTC
TRBV5-4	TRBJ1-2	.	.	CASSLGGTNYGYTF	TGTGCCAGCAGCCTTGGGGGGACGAACTATGGCTACACCTTC
TRBV6-6	TRBJ2-7	TRBD2	.	CASSKGTSSYEQYF	TGTGCCAGCAGCAAGGGGACTAGTTCCTACGAGCAGTACTTC
TRBV27	TRBJ1-6	.	.	CASNGRGEGNSPLHF	TGTGCCAGCAATGGACGGGGTGAGGGCAATTCACCCCTCCACTTT
TRBV7-7	TRBJ2-5	.	.	CASSQGGPLEETQYF	TGTGCCAGCAGCCAGGGAGGCCCCCTGGAAGAGACCCAGTACTTC
TRBV6-1	TRBJ1-1	.	.	CASSRAGAEAFF	TGTGCCAGCAGCCGAGCGGGGGCTGAAGCTTTCTTT
TRBV13	TRBJ2-1	.	.	CASSSRGWDNEQFF	TGTGCCAGCAGCTCCCGCGGTTGGGACAATGAGCAGTTCTTC
TRBV18	TRBJ2-3	.	.	CASSPRGRGSTDTQYF	TGTGCCAGCTCACCACGTGGGCGGGGTAGCACAGATACGCAGTATTTT
TRBV6-5	TRBJ1-2	TRBD1	.	CASSYSDRGWYGYTF	TGTGCCAGCAGTTACTCGGACAGGGGGTGGTATGGCTACACCTTC
TRBV7-2	TRBJ2-6	.	.	CASSLDVSGANGLTF	TGTGCCAGCAGCTTAGATGTCTCTGGGGCCAACGGCCTGACTTTC
TRBV7-6	TRBJ2-1	TRBD2	few	CASSIAGGPEGEQFF	TGTGCCAGCAGCATAGCGGGAGGGCCGGAGGGAGAGCAGTTCTTC
TRBV19	TRBJ2-1	TRBD2	.	CASSIFGGGSWNEQFF	TGTGCCAGTAGTATATTTGGGGGGGGGAGTTGGAATGAGCAGTTCTTC
TRBV5-1	TRBJ2-7	TRBD2	.	CASSLELAGLYEQYF	TGCGCCAGCAGCTTGGAGTTAGCGGGGTTGTACGAGCAGTACTTC
TRBV18	TRBJ2-2	TRBD1	.	CASLLSRDSLGELFF	TGTGCCAGCTTACTTTCTCGGGACAGCCTCGGGGAGCTGTTTTTT
TRBV29-1	TRBJ2-1	TRBD1	.	CSVDQTGGYNEQFF	TGCAGCGTTGACCAGACAGGGGGGTACAATGAGCAGTTCTTC
TRBV28	TRBJ2-7	.	.	CASSLGDWVREQYF	TGTGCCAGCAGTTTAGGGGACTGGGTACGCGAGCAGTACTTC